These 24 T cell receptor beta chains came from one sample sequenced in a study of cytomegalovirus exposure and HLA in healthy donors. Use of 60 Vbeta and 13 Jbeta primers characterized the PCR. Here immunoSEQ multiplex PCR was the method, and the copy in TCRdb shows in-frame clones only, minus some. This sample's table reports roughly 140,000 clones. Sample: PBMCs. The receptors originated from a man aged 35 to 55 in good health and CMV-seronegative.

The rearrangement joins TRBV9 to TRBJ2-7; 11 bases agree with TRBD1. V shed 3 bases, J shed 2 bases, and the junction held 16 bases outside the gene matches. CDR3 length equals 19 residues. CDR1 is SGDLS, CDR2 YYNGEE, per germline. The DNA for the CDR3 is TGTGCCAGCAGCGGCCAAAAGGGGACAGGGGGACTTACTACCTACGAGCAGTACTTC. This translates into CASSGQKGTGGLTTYEQYF.

This chain links TRBV6-5 with TRBJ1-1; tentatively, D is TRBD1 (5 bases). With 11 bases removed from V and 6 bases from J, the gap between germline ends came to 19 bases. CDR1 is MNHEY, CDR2 SVGAGI, per germline. This CDR3 contains 13 residues. CDR3 residues: CAAWRGSIAEAFF. Written as DNA, the CDR3 is TGTGCCGCGTGGCGGGGCAGCATCGCTGAAGCTTTCTTT.

CDR3 nucleotides: TGTGCCAGCAGTTACGCAGGGGGTGAGGCTTTCTTT. It is translated as CASSYAGGEAFF. The chain uses TRBV6-5 and TRBJ1-1, with TRBD1 identical over 7 bases. V lost 2 bases and J lost 11; bases outside the gene matches: 5. The CDR3 consists of 12 residues. CDR1 and CDR2 from the germline V gene are MNHEY and SVGAGI.

V is TRBV13 and J is TRBJ2-4; 8 bases agree with TRBD1. V was pared by 5 bases and J by 7 bases, with 10 bases of the junction left unmatched. The CDR3 is made up of 15 amino acids. Germline V gene lookup returns CDR1 PRHDT and CDR2 FYEKMQ (reference sequence). The CDR3 loop is CASSAVGQGGNIQYF. DNA of the CDR3: TGTGCCAGCAGCGCGGTTGGACAGGGCGGCAACATTCAGTACTTC.

This chain connects TRBV4-1 to TRBJ2-7; D is possibly TRBD1 (6 bases). The germline V gene encodes CDR1 MGHRA and CDR2 YSYEKL. This CDR3 has 14 residues. V gave up 5 bases and J gave up 0 bases, with 11 bases separating them. CDR3 protein: CASSSRDTSYEQYF. As DNA, the CDR3 is TGCGCCAGCAGCTCCAGGGACACCTCCTACGAGCAGTACTTC.

This rearrangement joins TRBV5-4 to TRBJ2-5, with TRBD1 identical over 8 bases. CDR3 size: 14 residues. Germline V gives CDR1 SGHNT, CDR2 YYREEE (reference sequence). V dropped 3 bases and J dropped 1; count of bases not matched to a gene: 2. CDR3 sequence reads: CASSWGQAQETQYF. CDR3 DNA: TGTGCCAGCAGCTGGGGACAGGCCCAAGAGACCCAGTACTTC.

J is TRBJ1-4 and V is TRBV28, with D possibly being TRBD1 (6 bases). Germline CDR1 MDHEN, CDR2 SYDVKM. This CDR3 has 17 amino acids. With 7 bases removed from V and 5 bases from J, the gap between germline ends came to 23 bases. In nucleotides, the CDR3 is TGTGCCAGCACTGGTACAGGGTCGGGGGGAAAAAATGAAAAACTGTTTTTT. It is translated as CASTGTGSGGKNEKLFF.

The J gene is TRBJ2-7, the V gene TRBV28; 10 bases map to TRBD1. V lost 2 bases, J lost 3 bases, and 10 bases stayed unmatched. This CDR3 spans 17 amino acids. Germline CDR1 is MDHEN and CDR2 is SYDVKM. CDR3 sequence reads: CASSLDRQGAAVYEQYF. As DNA, the CDR3 is TGTGCCAGCAGTTTAGATAGACAGGGGGCGGCCGTCTACGAGCAGTACTTC.

Details on this clone: Other DNA sequences of this sample code for an identical CDR3. The rearrangement joins TRBV2 to TRBJ1-6, with unresolved D. CDR1 and CDR2 (germline): SNHLY, FYNNEI. This CDR3 comprises 13 residues. V dropped 11 bases and J dropped 3 bases, with 11 bases sitting between them. CDR3 bases: TGTGCCTCCCGCGGAGGCTATAATTCACCCCTCCACTTT. It codes for CASRGGYNSPLHF. The entire variable domain, with the rest obtained from reference TRBV2 and TRBJ1-6, is as follows: EPEVTQTPSHQVTQMGQEVILRCVPISNHLYFYWYRQILGQKVEFLVSFYNNEISEKSEIFDDQFSVERPDGSNFTLKIRSTKLEDSAMYFCASRGGYNSPLHFGNGTRLTVT.

The chain carries TRBV6-1 and TRBJ2-3, with a weak D call TRBD2 (6 bases). This CDR3 is 13 amino acids long. V was trimmed by 11 bases and J by 0 bases, leaving 12 bases between them. Looked up from germline, CDR1 is MNHNS and CDR2 is SASEGT. The CDR3 region is CAARRASTDTQYF. For the CDR3, the DNA is TGTGCCGCCAGGAGGGCGAGCACAGATACGCAGTATTTT.

V is TRBV5-1 and J is TRBJ2-2; D gene uncertain. The CDR3 extends over 14 amino acids. Trimming stripped 2 bases from V and 0 bases from J, with 5 bases between. In germline, CDR1 is SGHRS, CDR2 YFSETQ. CDR3 amino acids: CASSFTANTGELFF. As DNA, the CDR3 is TGCGCCAGCAGCTTTACAGCGAACACCGGGGAGCTGTTTTTT.

The chain combines TRBV7-9 with TRBJ1-4, with D unclear. Germline loops: CDR1 SEHNR, CDR2 FQNEAQ (reference sequence). This CDR3 has 15 amino acids. V dropped 4 bases and J dropped 3 bases, with 12 bases sitting between them. CDR3 in amino acids: CASSSISRPNEKLFF. CDR3 DNA: TGTGCCAGCAGCTCAATCTCTAGGCCTAATGAAAAACTGTTTTTT.

The chain links TRBV5-6 to TRBJ2-3; D is possibly TRBD1 (6 bases). V was pared by 4 bases and J by 0 bases, with 15 bases between. Germline loops: CDR1 SGHDT, CDR2 YYEEEE. This CDR3 is built from 16 residues. DNA of the CDR3: TGTGCCAGCAGCGTGGGGACACACCGGAGCACAGATACGCAGTATTTT. Its protein is CASSVGTHRSTDTQYF.

This chain uses TRBV19 with TRBJ2-3; a possible D gene is TRBD2 (5 bases). The V end lost 9 bases, the J end lost 2 bases, and 15 bases lay between the germline ends. Germline CDR1 LNHDA, CDR2 SQIVND (reference sequence). The CDR3 spans 14 residues. This CDR3 is CASRRGLHTDTQYF. The CDR3 DNA reads as TGTGCCAGCAGGCGCGGACTTCACACAGATACGCAGTATTTT.

V gene TRBV27 combines with J gene TRBJ1-1, with TRBD1 matching 7 bases. Germline trimming cut 6 bases from V and 1 base from J; bases unmatched to any gene: 8. Germline loops: CDR1 MNHEY, CDR2 SMNVEV (reference sequence). The CDR3 is 15 amino acids. CDR3 sequence (DNA): TGTGCCAGCAGCAGGGACAGATTAAGGAACACTGAAGCTTTCTTT. This sequence encodes CASSRDRLRNTEAFF.

V and J are TRBV6-4 and TRBJ1-6; D call uncertain. The CDR3 consists of 13 residues. Germline CDR1 and CDR2: MRHNA and SNTAGT. V shed 5 bases and J shed 9 bases, with 11 bases lying between them. CDR3 nucleotide sequence: TGTGCCAGCAGTTTCTCGATCGGTTCACCCCTCCACTTT. Translation gives CASSFSIGSPLHF.

On this clone: One end of the junction is discordant with germline, which a read error may explain. The chain has TRBV7-6 and TRBJ1-3; perhaps TRBD1 as D (5 bases). The CDR3 loop spans 13 amino acids. CDR1 is SGHVS, CDR2 FNYEAQ, per germline. This CDR3 reads CASSTIPWTPLAF. Written as DNA, the CDR3 is TGTGCCAGCAGCACTATCCCTTGGACACCTCTGGCTTTT.

The chain carries TRBV5-4 and TRBJ2-3; TRBD2 matches 16 bases. CDR1 is SGHNT and CDR2 is YYREEE in the germline V gene (reference sequence). The CDR3 is 16 amino acids. The DNA of the CDR3 is TGTGCGTCCGGGACTAGCGGGGGGGCAAGGTTGGATACGCAGTATTTT. This codes for CASGTSGGARLDTQYF.

The chain joins TRBV5-6 to TRBJ1-1, with a tentative D call TRBD1 (6 bases). The CDR3 is 14 residues long. V was clipped by 4 bases and J by 2 bases, with 12 bases between them. Germline CDR1 and CDR2: SGHDT and YYEEEE. The chain's CDR3 is CASSTGQFNTEAFF. Written as DNA, the CDR3 is TGTGCCAGCAGCACTGGACAGTTTAACACTGAAGCTTTCTTT.

V usage is TRBV7-3 and J usage is TRBJ2-3, with D possibly matching TRBD1 (6 bases). Trimming shortened V by 6 bases and J by 0 bases, and 19 bases separated the two germline ends. The CDR3 runs to 17 residues. CDR1 and CDR2 from the germline V gene are SGHTA and FQGTGA. CDR3 DNA sequence: TGTGCCAGCAGGCCGAAGTGGGGGCGGATAAGCACAGATACGCAGTATTTT. Translated, it gives CASRPKWGRISTDTQYF. The full variable domain, rest sourced from reference TRBV7-3 and TRBJ2-3, is GAGVSQTPSNKVTEKGKYVELRCDPISGHTALYWYRQSLGQGPEFLIYFQGTGAADDSGLPNDRFFAVRPEGSVSTLKIQRTERGDSAVYLCASRPKWGRISTDTQYFGPGTRLTVL.

The gene calls are TRBV18 and TRBJ2-7; 8 positions agree with TRBD2. Trimming cost V 0 bases and J 3 bases; bases outside gene matches: 4. Germline lookup yields CDR1 KGHSH and CDR2 LQKENI. This CDR3 region has 15 residues. The CDR3: CASSPPSGDHYEQYF. CDR3 nucleotide sequence: TGTGCCAGCTCACCACCTAGCGGGGACCACTACGAGCAGTACTTC.

This chain links TRBV7-9 with TRBJ1-2; tentative D call: TRBD1 (5 bases). The CDR3 is made up of 13 amino acids. Germline V gene sequence: CDR1 SEHNR, CDR2 FQNEAQ (reference sequence). The V and J ends lost 5 bases and 7 bases respectively, with 14 bases between them. The CDR3 sequence: CASSDIHRSGYTF. In DNA, the CDR3 is TGTGCCAGCAGCGATATCCACAGGAGTGGCTACACCTTC. The complete variable domain, with remaining parts taken from reference TRBV7-9 and TRBJ1-2, reads DTGVSQNPRHKITKRGQNVTFRCDPISEHNRLYWYRQTLGQGPEFLTYFQNEAQLEKSRLLSDRFSAERPKGSFSTLEIQRTEQGDSAMYLCASSDIHRSGYTFGSGTRLTVV.

The chain combines TRBV9 with TRBJ2-7; a weak D match, TRBD1 (5 bases). Germline V gene data show CDR1 as SGDLS and CDR2 as YYNGEE. With 2 bases removed from V and 0 bases from J, the gap between germline ends came to 9 bases. CDR3 length: 14 amino acids. CDR3 residues: CASSVTETSYEQYF. The DNA for the CDR3 is TGTGCCAGCAGCGTGACAGAAACCTCCTACGAGCAGTACTTC.

As for this clone: A junction end diverges from the germline sequence, so it may reflect a read error. The J gene is TRBJ1-1, the V gene TRBV27; possibly TRBD1 for D (5 bases). The CDR3 is 17 residues long. The germline V gene encodes CDR1 MNHEY and CDR2 SMNVEV (reference sequence). CDR3 nucleotides: TGTGCCAGCAGTTTATTCCGCGCAGGGTTGGGGAACGCTGAAGCTTTCTTT. It specifies CASSLFRAGLGNAEAFF.